Following are 12 T cell receptor beta chains from one sample sequenced in a study of PD-L1 blockade in urothelial cancer. The time point was: peripheral blood 6 weeks after treatment start. Sequencing used immunoSEQ multiplex PCR; TCRdb keeps in-frame clones, though not all of them. The repertoire holds about 43,000 clones, 83% seen once, with more than 12% in the top ten. This specimen consisted of PBMCs, obtained around atezolizumab (anti-PD-L1) treatment. The source of these receptors is a man in his sixties with urothelial cancer.

The chain couples TRBV19 to TRBJ2-5; D possibly corresponds to TRBD2 (6 bases). CDR1 is LNHDA and CDR2 is SQIVND in the germline V gene (reference sequence). There are 15 residues in the CDR3. The V gene lost 3 bases and the J gene lost 1 base, with 12 bases spanning the gap. The CDR3 loop reads CASSIGTGGQETQYF. CDR3 nucleotide sequence: TGTGCCAGTAGTATTGGAACCGGGGGCCAAGAGACCCAGTACTTC.

V usage is TRBV30 and J usage is TRBJ2-1, with D hard to call. Deletions cut 2 bases from V and 4 bases from J, with 12 bases between. This CDR3 has 14 residues. Germline values: CDR1 GTSNPN, CDR2 SVGIG (reference sequence). In DNA form, the CDR3 reads TGTGCCTGGAGTAACCAGGTCTTATACAATGAGCAGTTCTTC. Its protein product is CAWSNQVLYNEQFF.

This clone came up a few times. The chain has TRBV5-1 and TRBJ2-5, with unresolved D. The germline V gene has CDR1 SGHRS and CDR2 YFSETQ. The V and J ends lost 0 bases and 5 bases respectively, with 8 bases between them. The CDR3 consists of 13 residues. CDR3 region: CASSLDGSETQYF. CDR3 nucleotide sequence: TGCGCCAGCAGCTTGGACGGTTCGGAGACCCAGTACTTC. Using reference TRBV5-1 and TRBJ2-5 for the parts outside the CDR3, the full variable domain is KAGVTQTPRYLIKTRGQQVTLSCSPISGHRSVSWYQQTPGQGLQFLFEYFSETQRNKGNFPGRFSGRQFSNSRSEMNVSTLELGDSALYLCASSLDGSETQYFGPGTRLLVL.

This clone was found a few times. The gene calls are TRBV6-5 and TRBJ1-2; D not resolved. V was pared by 2 bases and J by 7 bases, with 14 bases between. Germline lookup yields CDR1 MNHEY and CDR2 SVGAGI. The CDR3 covers 14 residues. CDR3 coding DNA: TGTGCCAGCAGTTACCAGCTCAGTACGGGTGGCTACACCTTC. Translating it yields CASSYQLSTGGYTF.

The chain links TRBV7-2 to TRBJ2-5, with D possibly matching TRBD2 (7 bases). The CDR3 is made up of 15 amino acids. Germline assignment: CDR1 SGHTA and CDR2 FQGNSA. With 5 bases removed from V and 5 bases from J, the gap between germline ends came to 18 bases. CDR3 loop: CASSPPGGRGETQYF. CDR3 sequence (DNA): TGTGCCAGCAGCCCCCCCGGGGGGCGAGGGGAGACCCAGTACTTC.

The CDR3 DNA reads as TGTGCCAGCAGTTTACTGGGGCAGACTAGCAATCAGCCCCAGCATTTT. This sequence encodes CASSLLGQTSNQPQHF. This sequence joins TRBV28 and TRBJ1-5; possible D gene TRBD1, 5 bases. V was cut by 2 bases and J by 0 bases, with 11 bases left in between. The germline gives CDR1 MDHEN, CDR2 SYDVKM. This CDR3 spans 16 amino acids. The whole variable domain, remainder taken from reference TRBV28 and TRBJ1-5, is DVKVTQSSRYLVKRTGEKVFLECVQDMDHENMFWYRQDPGLGLRLIYFSYDVKMKEKGDIPEGYSVSREKKERFSLILESASTNQTSMYLCASSLLGQTSNQPQHFGDGTRLSIL.

The chain recombines TRBV7-2 with TRBJ1-1, with 7 bases fitting TRBD1. This CDR3 has 14 residues. Germline CDR1 SGHTA, CDR2 FQGNSA. V lost 5 bases and J lost 4; bases outside the gene matches: 7. The CDR3 spells CASSTTGISTEAFF. The CDR3 DNA is TGTGCCAGCAGCACGACAGGGATCAGCACTGAAGCTTTCTTT.

V usage is TRBV7-2 and J usage is TRBJ2-6, with unresolved D. The V end was cut by 2 bases, the J end by 1 base, with 12 bases between. From germline, CDR1 is SGHTA and CDR2 FQGNSA. The CDR3 extends over 17 amino acids. This CDR3 reads CASSLMHTTSGANVLTF. The CDR3 DNA is TGTGCCAGCAGCTTAATGCATACTACTTCTGGGGCCAACGTCCTGACTTTC.

The rearrangement joins TRBV30 to TRBJ1-5; D perhaps matches TRBD1 (6 bases). Germline V gene data show CDR1 as GTSNPN and CDR2 as SVGIG (reference sequence). Trimming shortened V by 2 bases and J by 2 bases, and 16 bases separated the two germline ends. The CDR3 length is 16 residues. The CDR3 region has the DNA TGTGCCTGGAGTATTTCGGGGGGCGCGGGCAATCAGCCCCAGCATTTT. The encoded protein is CAWSISGGAGNQPQHF.

This clone occurred a few times. The rearrangement uses TRBV2 and TRBJ2-7; no firm D call. Trimming removed 7 bases from V and 4 bases from J, with 8 bases in between. This CDR3 comprises 11 residues. Germline loops: CDR1 SNHLY, CDR2 FYNNEI. CDR3 region: CASTSVYEQYF. The CDR3 nucleotides are TGTGCCAGCACAAGCGTGTACGAGCAGTACTTC.

This clone was seen a single time. V is TRBV6-5 and J is TRBJ2-1; no definite D call. Trimming removed 4 bases at V and 8 bases at J, with 9 bases between. Germline V CDR1 and CDR2: MNHEY, SVGAGI. This CDR3 is built from 12 residues. The CDR3 sequence: CASSSVRDEQFF. The CDR3 nucleotides are TGTGCCAGCAGTTCCGTTCGGGATGAGCAGTTCTTC.

The J gene is TRBJ2-3, the V gene TRBV27; 10 bases agree with TRBD2. Germline assignment: CDR1 MNHEY and CDR2 SMNVEV (reference sequence). The CDR3 sequence is 18 residues long. Trimming removed 5 bases from V and 2 bases from J; junction bases left unmatched: 13. CDR3: CASSPLLVSGGNTDTQYF. The CDR3 DNA reads TGTGCCAGCAGTCCACTTCTTGTTAGCGGGGGGAACACAGATACGCAGTATTTT.